This T cell receptor beta chain appears in the sequencing data of a study of blood T cells in healthy people across ages (dated by TCRdb to about 2015). About the study as a whole: In model experiments, roughly one uniquely barcoded TCR beta cDNA molecule per two T cells was captured by template switching. The study measured age-related changes in TCR beta repertoire diversity using deep sequencing normalized with unique cDNA molecular identifiers. Four age groups were formed from the donors: young (average approximately 15 years), middle-aged (around 39), aged (about 62) and long-lived (about 80). To avoid experimental bias, donors of different ages were distributed randomly across sequencing lanes. Two additional independent replicas of 1 million unique cDNA reads from the same blood draw were analyzed for two donors (one aged 18 to 30 and one aged 80 or older).

On this clonotype: Its antigen is currently not known. No qualities accompany the bases; no much larger clone lies one base away.

The CDR3 goes from the cysteine to the phenylalanine over 16 residues. Only CDR3 DNA is held: 48 bases, read in frame from base 1. Trimming removed 1 base from V and 6 bases from J; the gene matches leave 9 bases unexplained. CDR1 and CDR2 are drawn from the germline V gene: MNHEY, SVGAGI. Summary of the overall study and its limitations: Total diversity estimates from one million sequenced T cells were considered lower bounds and underestimates. The CMV infection status of donors was not known, potentially confounding age-related changes in expanded clonotypes. A strong correlation was found between observed TCR beta diversity and the percentage of naive T cells measured by flow cytometry. As age increased, observed TCR beta diversity per million T cells dropped in a roughly linear way, and a significant reduction was already evident by age about 40. The long-lived group showed more naive CD4+ T cells, fewer expanded clones and increased TCR diversity than the aged group, suggesting age selection. Conclusive comparison of naive and antigen-experienced compartments was prevented by the profiling of bulk unsorted PBMCs.

Libraries came from 5' RACE. Sequenced using an Illumina HiSeq 2500. A second 7 to 11 cycle PCR used a sample-barcoded 5' primer and a J-beta primer mix. A unique molecular identifier was introduced onto each TCR beta cDNA molecule by a template-switch 5' adaptor carrying 12 random nucleotides. Each sample yielded at least 2.5 million CDR3-containing paired-end reads. The Mint cDNA synthesis kit, primed by a TRBC-specific oligonucleotide, was used to synthesize first-strand cDNA from all RNA. All cDNA was treated with uracil-DNA glycosylase and then went through a first 18-cycle PCR with the universal primers M1SS and BC2_uni_R. Per the authors' processing: Each sample was normalized by randomly selecting 1 million high-quality reads, each carrying a distinct molecular identifier. Instead of being binned into consensus sequences, reads that shared molecular identifiers were thrown out. CDR3 identification, clonotype clustering and error correction used MiTCR with a Q25 quality threshold and the strictest error-elimination algorithm. A nonparametric unseen species model using Euler transformation provided a lower-bound estimate of total TCR beta diversity. In-frame beta chains were kept once TCRdb had trimmed the public reads at Q25 with fastp and called clones with MiXCR. Each CDR3 protein appears once, grouped with its most common genes and DNA. These V and J calls derive from TCRdb rather than the authors' analysis. Here the sample has about 830,000 distinct CDR3 sequences; under 80% occur a single time. Of the sample, around a quarter falls within the top ten clones.

The donors were 40 or so Caucasian individuals from Russia, aged 6 to 90 years, who were systemically healthy. Each donor gave around 9.5 milliliters of peripheral blood, collected into EDTA-treated Vacutainer tubes. Ficoll-Paque density-gradient centrifugation was used to isolate PBMCs, with at least 6 million obtained per sample. Trizol reagent was used to extract total RNA from PBMCs, with at least 6 micrograms per sample. For every donor, flow cytometry on a PBMC aliquot measured the percentage of naive CD45RAhigh/CD27high T cells. The sequence was obtained from a man aged 25-40 years in good health. Material: blood. This sequence uses TRBV6-5 and TRBJ2-1, and 7 bases in between align with TRBD1. The nucleotide sequence is TGTGCCAGCAGTTACTTTCCTGAGGGGGCGCGCAATGAGCAGTTCTTC. This yields the protein CASSYFPEGARNEQFF.